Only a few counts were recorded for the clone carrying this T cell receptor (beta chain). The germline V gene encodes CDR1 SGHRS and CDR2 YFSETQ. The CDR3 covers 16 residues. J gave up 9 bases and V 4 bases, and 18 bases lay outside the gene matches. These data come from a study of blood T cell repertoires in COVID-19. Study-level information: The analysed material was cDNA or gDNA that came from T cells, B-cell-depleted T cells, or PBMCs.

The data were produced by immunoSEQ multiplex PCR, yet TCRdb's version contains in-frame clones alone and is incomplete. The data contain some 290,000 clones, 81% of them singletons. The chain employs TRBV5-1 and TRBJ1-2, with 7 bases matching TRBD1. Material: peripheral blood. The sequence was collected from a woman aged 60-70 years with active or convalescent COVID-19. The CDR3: CASSRPGLTGEESYTF. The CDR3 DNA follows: TGCGCCAGCAGCCGACCTGGACTTACAGGGGAGGAAAGCTACACCTTC.